Below, one T cell receptor beta chain is given with its context. Some clones are missing from TCRdb's copy, which holds only in-frame ones; the method was immunoSEQ multiplex PCR. The sample has some 100,000 clones, roughly 90% seen once. This specimen comes from a study of blood T cell repertoires in COVID-19. Looking at the study overall: The analysed material was cDNA or gDNA that came from T cells, B-cell-depleted T cells, or PBMCs.

Per germline, CDR1 KGHSH and CDR2 LQKENI. The ends lost 4 bases at V and 4 bases at J; junction bases unmatched: 4. The CDR3 is 14 amino acids. This receptor was obtained from a man aged 25-40 years in a cohort sampled during active COVID-19. V gene TRBV18 combines with J gene TRBJ1-1; the match to TRBD1 covers 9 bases. Sequences were obtained from peripheral blood. The CDR3, as DNA: TGTGCCAGCTCACGGACAGGGGAGGGCACTGAAGCTTTCTTT. Encoded protein: CASSRTGEGTEAFF.